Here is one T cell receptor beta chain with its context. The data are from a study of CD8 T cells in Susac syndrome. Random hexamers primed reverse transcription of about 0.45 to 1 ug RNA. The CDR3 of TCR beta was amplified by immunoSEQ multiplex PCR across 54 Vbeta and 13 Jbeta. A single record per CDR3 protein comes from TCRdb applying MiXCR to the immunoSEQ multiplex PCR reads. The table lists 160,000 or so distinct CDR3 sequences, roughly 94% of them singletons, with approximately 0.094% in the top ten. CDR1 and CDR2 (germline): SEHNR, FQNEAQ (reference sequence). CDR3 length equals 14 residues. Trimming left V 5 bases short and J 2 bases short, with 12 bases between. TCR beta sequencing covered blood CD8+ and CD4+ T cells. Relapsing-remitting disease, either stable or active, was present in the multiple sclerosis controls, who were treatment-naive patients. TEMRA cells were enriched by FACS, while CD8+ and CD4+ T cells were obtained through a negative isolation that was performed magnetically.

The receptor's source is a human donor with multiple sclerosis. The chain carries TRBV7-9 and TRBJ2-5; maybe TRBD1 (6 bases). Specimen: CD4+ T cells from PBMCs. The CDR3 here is CASSTGTYQETQYF. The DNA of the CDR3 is TGTGCCAGCAGCACCGGGACATATCAAGAGACCCAGTACTTC.